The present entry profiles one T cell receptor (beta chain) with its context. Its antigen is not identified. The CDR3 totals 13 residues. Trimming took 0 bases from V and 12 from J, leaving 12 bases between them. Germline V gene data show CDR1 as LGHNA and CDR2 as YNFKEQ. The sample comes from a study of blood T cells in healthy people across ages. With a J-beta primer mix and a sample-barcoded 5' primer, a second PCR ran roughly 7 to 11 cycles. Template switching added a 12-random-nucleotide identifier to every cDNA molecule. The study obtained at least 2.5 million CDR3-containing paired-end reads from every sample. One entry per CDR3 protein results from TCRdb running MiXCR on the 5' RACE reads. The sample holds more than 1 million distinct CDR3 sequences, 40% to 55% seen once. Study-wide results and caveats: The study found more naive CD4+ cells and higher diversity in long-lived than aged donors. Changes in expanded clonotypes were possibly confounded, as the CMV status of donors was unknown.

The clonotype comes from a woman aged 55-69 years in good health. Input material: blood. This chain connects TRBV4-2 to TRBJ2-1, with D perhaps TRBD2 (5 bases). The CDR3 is CASSQDPTRRQFF. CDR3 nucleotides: TGTGCCAGCAGCCAAGATCCAACTAGAAGGCAGTTCTTC.